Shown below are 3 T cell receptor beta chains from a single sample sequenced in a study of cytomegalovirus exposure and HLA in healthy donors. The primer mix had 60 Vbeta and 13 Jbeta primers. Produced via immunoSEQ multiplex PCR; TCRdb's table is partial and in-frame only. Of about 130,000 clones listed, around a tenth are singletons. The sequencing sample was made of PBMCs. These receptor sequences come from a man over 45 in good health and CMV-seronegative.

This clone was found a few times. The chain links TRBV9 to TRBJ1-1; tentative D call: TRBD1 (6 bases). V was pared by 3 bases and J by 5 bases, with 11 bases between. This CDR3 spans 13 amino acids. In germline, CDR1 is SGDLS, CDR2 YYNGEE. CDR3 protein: CASSANTGTEAFF. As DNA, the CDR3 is TGTGCCAGCAGCGCTAACACAGGGACTGAAGCTTTCTTT.

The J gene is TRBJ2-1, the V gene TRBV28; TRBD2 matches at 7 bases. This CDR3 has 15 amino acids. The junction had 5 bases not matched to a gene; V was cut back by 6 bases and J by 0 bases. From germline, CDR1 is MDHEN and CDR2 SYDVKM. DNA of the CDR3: TGTGCCAGCAGACCTAGCGGAAGCTCCTACAATGAGCAGTTCTTC. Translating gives CASRPSGSSYNEQFF.

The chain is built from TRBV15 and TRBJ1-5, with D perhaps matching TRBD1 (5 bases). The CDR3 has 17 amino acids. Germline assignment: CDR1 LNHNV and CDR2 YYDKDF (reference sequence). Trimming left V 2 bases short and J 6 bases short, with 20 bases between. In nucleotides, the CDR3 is TGTGCCACCAGCAGATCCAACCTCGGGGGGAGCGGTCAGCCCCAGCATTTT. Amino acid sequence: CATSRSNLGGSGQPQHF.